The sequence of this T cell receptor beta chain was determined in a study of blood T cells in healthy people across ages. Notes on the study in general: A greater number of naive CD4+ cells and higher diversity distinguished long-lived donors from aged donors. Donor CMV status, an unknown factor, possibly confounded changes in expanded clonotypes.

V lost 5 bases to trimming and J lost 4 bases, with 9 bases between them. This CDR3 is built from 13 residues. Germline CDR1 is SGHTA and CDR2 is FQGNSA. A second PCR, run for roughly 7 to 12 cycles, used a sample-barcoded 5' primer plus a J-beta primer mix. Unique molecular identifiers of 12 random nucleotides labeled each cDNA. MiXCR was run by TCRdb on the 5' RACE reads, yielding one entry per CDR3 protein. This sample carries approximately 800,000 distinct CDR3 sequences, about 47% of them seen once, and the ten largest clones take 15% to 20%. Details on this clonotype: Its target is not known.

This sequence originates from a man older than 75 in good health. Input material: blood. The J gene is TRBJ2-1, the V gene TRBV7-2; no firm D call. DNA of the CDR3: TGTGCCAGCAGCCCGAAACTGTACAATGAGCAGTTCTTC. Translating gives CASSPKLYNEQFF.